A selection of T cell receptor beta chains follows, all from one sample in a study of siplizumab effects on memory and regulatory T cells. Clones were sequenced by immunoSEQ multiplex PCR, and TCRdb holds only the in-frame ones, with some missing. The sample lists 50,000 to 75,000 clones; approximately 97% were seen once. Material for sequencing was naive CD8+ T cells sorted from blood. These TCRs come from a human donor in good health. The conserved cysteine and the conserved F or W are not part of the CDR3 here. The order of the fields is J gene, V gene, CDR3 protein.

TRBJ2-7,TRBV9,ASSVGRAVPTYEQY
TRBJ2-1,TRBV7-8,ASSLAAGLSLDEQF
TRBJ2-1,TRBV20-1,SAGQSGEQF
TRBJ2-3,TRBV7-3,ASSLIAGGTTDTQY
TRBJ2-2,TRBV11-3,ASSLLAGNTGELF
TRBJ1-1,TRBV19,ATSTGGGGTEAF
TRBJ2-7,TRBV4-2,ASSQDSLGEQY
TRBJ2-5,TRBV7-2,ASSLGQERETQY
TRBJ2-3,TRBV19,ASRSTDTQY
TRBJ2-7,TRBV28,ASSLVAGTYEQY
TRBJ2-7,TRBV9,ASSVGGGTYEQY
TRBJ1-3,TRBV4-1,ASSQDPWQDSGNTIY
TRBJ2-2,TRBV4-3,ASSQDRLGTGELF
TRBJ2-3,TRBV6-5,ASSLAVLGTDTQY
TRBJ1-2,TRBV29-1,SVPNAEGGYT
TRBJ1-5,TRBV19,ASSREPLDDQPQH
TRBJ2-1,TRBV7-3,ASSLMAIAGSGYNEQF
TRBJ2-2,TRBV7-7,ASSPTPANTGELF
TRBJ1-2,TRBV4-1,ASSHGQDPNYGYT
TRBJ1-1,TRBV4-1,ASSQGVNTEAF
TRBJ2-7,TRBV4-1,ASSQDPGLGAYEQY
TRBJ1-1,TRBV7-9,ASMMVDGHTEAF
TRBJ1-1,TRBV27,ASSLALNTEAF
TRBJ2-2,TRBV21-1,ASSKVASGGANTGELF
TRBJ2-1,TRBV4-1,ASSHDSGGNEQF
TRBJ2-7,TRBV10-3,AITLDTTGEQY
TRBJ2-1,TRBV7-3,ASREPGQGINEQF
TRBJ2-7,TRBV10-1,ASSESRDRGLVEQY
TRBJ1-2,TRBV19,ASSIDGTGLDYGYT
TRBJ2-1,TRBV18,ASSPGRNLYNEQF
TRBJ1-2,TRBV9,ASSVDSYGYT
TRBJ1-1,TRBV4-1,ASSQGWGGHMNTEAF